Detailed here is one T cell receptor beta chain. Clones were sequenced by immunoSEQ multiplex PCR, and TCRdb holds only the in-frame ones, with some missing. The profile covers more than 100,000 clones, with approximately 86% appearing a single time and 0.88% taken by the ten largest. The sample belongs to a study of blood T cell repertoires in COVID-19. The overall study: Sample material is recorded as cDNA or gDNA derived from T cells, B-cell-depleted T cells, or PBMCs.

The CDR3 runs to 17 residues. Germline CDR1 SGHTA, CDR2 FQGNSA. V dropped 1 base and J dropped 0 bases, with 14 bases sitting between them. The J gene is TRBJ2-3, the V gene TRBV7-2; D call uncertain. The receptor was derived from a woman between 50 and 59 years old with active or convalescent COVID-19. Sequenced material: peripheral blood. DNA for the CDR3: TGTGCCAGCAGCTTAGGAGGCCGCCCCTCTAGCACAGATACGCAGTATTTT. Translated: CASSLGGRPSSTDTQYF. The full variable domain, with the rest looked up from reference TRBV7-2 and TRBJ2-3, is GAGVSQSPSNKVTEKGKDVELRCDPISGHTALYWYRQSLGQGLEFLIYFQGNSAPDKSGLPSDRFSAERTGGSVSTLTIQRTQQEDSAVYLCASSLGGRPSSTDTQYFGPGTRLTVL.